The entry below describes one TCR beta chain. Antigen specificity is unknown. The J segment lost 7 bases and the V segment lost 2 bases, leaving 11 bases of the junction unmatched. This CDR3 contains 15 residues. CDR1 is SGDLS and CDR2 is YYNGEE in the germline V gene. Primers: 60 Vbeta forward and 13 Jbeta reverse. Produced via immunoSEQ multiplex PCR; TCRdb's table is partial and in-frame only. The sample yields approximately 180,000 clones, roughly 80% seen once. The source of the sample is a study of cytomegalovirus exposure and HLA in healthy donors. On the study more broadly: Across more than 350 genotyped donors, approximately 80% landed in the Caucasian-associated ancestry cluster.

Points from the study as a whole: A few CMV-associated chains proved CMV antigen-specific in vitro. TCR beta chains numbering more than 150 were designated cytomegalovirus-associated.

This TCR derives from a woman aged 18-30 years in good health and CMV-seropositive. The specimen sequenced was PBMCs. This chain connects TRBV9 to TRBJ1-1, with 7 nucleotides matching TRBD1. The CDR3 loop reads CASSVRTGATNEAFF. The CDR3 DNA follows: TGTGCCAGCAGCGTTAGGACAGGAGCGACCAATGAAGCTTTCTTT.